Listed below are T cell receptor beta chains from one sample, sequenced in a study of blood T cell repertoires in COVID-19. Sequencing used immunoSEQ multiplex PCR; TCRdb keeps in-frame clones, though not all of them. The table shows under 300,000 clones, with 82% occurring only once. The sequenced sample consisted of peripheral blood. The receptors come from a woman aged 18-35 years with acute or convalescent COVID-19. Both conserved end residues are part of each CDR3. A D gene is named only where the DNA matches it firmly. Only some rows state a clone size, as once, few, many or a class for expanded clones.

DNA	CDR3	V	size	J	D
TGCAGCGTTGATCGAGGTGGGGGGGGCTACGAGCAGTACTTC	CSVDRGGGGYEQYF	TRBV29-1	once	TRBJ2-7	TRBD2
TGTGCCAGCAGCCACGGACAGGGCGAGGGAGATACGCAGTATTTT	CASSHGQGEGDTQYF	TRBV7-9	-	TRBJ2-3	TRBD1
TGTGCCAGCAGCTCTCGACAGACCAACACCGGGGAGCTGTTTTTT	CASSSRQTNTGELFF	TRBV9	few	TRBJ2-2	-
TGTGCCAGCAGTTATTCTAGCGGGAGACTCGATGAGCAGTTCTTC	CASSYSSGRLDEQFF	TRBV6-5	-	TRBJ2-1	TRBD2
TGTGCCAGCAGTAGCGACAGTTCGGGAAACACCATATATTTT	CASSSDSSGNTIYF	TRBV6-5	-	TRBJ1-3	-
TGTGCCAGCAGCCAACCCCGGACTAGCCCAAGGGATGAGCAGTTCTTC	CASSQPRTSPRDEQFF	TRBV6-2/TRBV6-3	-	TRBJ2-1	TRBD2
TGTGCCATCAGTGAGTCGTCAGTTAACTATGGCTACACCTTC	CAISESSVNYGYTF	TRBV10-3	-	TRBJ1-2	-
TGTGCCAGCGGGGACGCAGGGGCGGGCAATCAGCCCCAGCATTTT	CASGDAGAGNQPQHF	TRBV28	once	TRBJ1-5	-
TGTGCCAGCAGCGTAGGCGTGACCGGACTAGTGGTCCAGCAGTTCTTC	CASSVGVTGLVVQQFF	TRBV9	-	TRBJ2-1	TRBD2
TGTGCCAGCAGCTTGGCGCAGGGAGAGACCCAGTACTTC	CASSLAQGETQYF	TRBV5-4	-	TRBJ2-5	-
TGTGCCAGCAGTTACGCACAGGGCTCTGGGGCCAACGTCCTGACTTTC	CASSYAQGSGANVLTF	TRBV6-5	-	TRBJ2-6	-
TGCGCCAGCAGCTTCCTAGAACAGGGCTCCTACGAGCAGTACTTC	CASSFLEQGSYEQYF	TRBV5-1	-	TRBJ2-7	-
TGTGCCAGCAGTTTCTATACTAGCGGGGCCTCCTACGAGCAGTACTTC	CASSFYTSGASYEQYF	TRBV28	-	TRBJ2-7	TRBD2
TGTGCCAGCAGCTTAGATACAGACAAAGGGCCCCAGCATTTT	CASSLDTDKGPQHF	TRBV7-9	-	TRBJ1-5	-
TGTGCCAGTAGCATTTTGGGAGGAAGCAATCAGCCCCAGCATTTT	CASSILGGSNQPQHF	TRBV19	-	TRBJ1-5	-
TGCGCCAGCAGTGTCTTTTGGACAGATCGACGGCGGCGGAATAGCAATCAGCCCCAGCATTTT	CASSVFWTDRRRRNSNQPQHF	TRBV23-1	-	TRBJ1-5	-
TGTGCCAGCAGCCAAGGGGGGGAACCATCTGGAAACACCATATATTTT	CASSQGGEPSGNTIYF	TRBV4-2	few	TRBJ1-3	-
TGTGCCAGCAGCTTGTCCGGGACACCTAATTCACCCCTCCACTTT	CASSLSGTPNSPLHF	TRBV9	-	TRBJ1-6	-
TGTGCCAGTACCCCCACTAGCGGGAGGGCCGGATACGAGCAGTACTTC	CASTPTSGRAGYEQYF	TRBV19	-	TRBJ2-7	TRBD2
TGCGCCAGCAGCCAAGATAGACAACAAGCAAGCTCCTACGAGCAGTACTTC	CASSQDRQQASSYEQYF	TRBV4-3	-	TRBJ2-7	-
TGTGCCAGCACATGGACAGGGCCTAATCAGCCCCAGCATTTT	CASTWTGPNQPQHF	TRBV2	-	TRBJ1-5	TRBD1
TGTGCCAGCAGCTTAGTCGCAGGGGTTAATTCACCCCTCCACTTT	CASSLVAGVNSPLHF	TRBV7-9	-	TRBJ1-6	-
TGTGCCAGCAGCCAAGTCTCTAGCGGGAGACTCGGCACCGGGGAGCTGTTTTTT	CASSQVSSGRLGTGELFF	TRBV3-1/TRBV3-2	-	TRBJ2-2	TRBD2
TGTGCCAGCAGTTACTCGGACAGGGGACGACAGCCCCAGCATTTT	CASSYSDRGRQPQHF	TRBV6-5	-	TRBJ1-5	TRBD1
TGTGCCATTAGACGGGTCACCAAACCAGATACGCAGTATTTT	CAIRRVTKPDTQYF	TRBV2	-	TRBJ2-3	-
TGTGCCAGCACGAAGGGGGGGCTAGGGGATGAAGCTTTCTTT	CASTKGGLGDEAFF	TRBV11-1	-	TRBJ1-1	-
TGCGCCAGCAGTGATGGACAGGGGACCTACGAGCAGTACTTC	CASSDGQGTYEQYF	TRBV10-1	few	TRBJ2-7	TRBD1
TGTGCCAGCAGCCCCGGACAGGGCGCTTCACCCCTCCACTTT	CASSPGQGASPLHF	TRBV28	few	TRBJ1-6	TRBD1
TGTGCCAGCAGGGCCTCCACTGAAGCTTTCTTT	CASRASTEAFF	TRBV6-5	-	TRBJ1-1	-
TGTGCCAGCAGCCGGAGCCCCGACAGGTCCCTCCACTTT	CASSRSPDRSLHF	TRBV3-1/TRBV3-2	-	TRBJ1-6	-